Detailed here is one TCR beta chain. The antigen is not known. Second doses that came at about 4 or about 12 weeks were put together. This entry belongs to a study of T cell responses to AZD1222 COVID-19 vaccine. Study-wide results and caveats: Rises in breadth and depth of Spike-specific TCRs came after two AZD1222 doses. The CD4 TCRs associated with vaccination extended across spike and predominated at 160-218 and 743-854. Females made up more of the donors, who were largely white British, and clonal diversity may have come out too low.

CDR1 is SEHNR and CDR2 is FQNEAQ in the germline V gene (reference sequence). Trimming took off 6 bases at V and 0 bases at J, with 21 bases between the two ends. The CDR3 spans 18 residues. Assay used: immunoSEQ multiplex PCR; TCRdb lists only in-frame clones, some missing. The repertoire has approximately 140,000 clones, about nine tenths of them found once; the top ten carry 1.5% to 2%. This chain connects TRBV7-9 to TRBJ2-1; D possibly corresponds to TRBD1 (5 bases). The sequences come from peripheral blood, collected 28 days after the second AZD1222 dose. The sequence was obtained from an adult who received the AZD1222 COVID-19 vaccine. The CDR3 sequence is CASRGQYQGAFSYNEQFF. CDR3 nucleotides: TGTGCCAGCAGGGGGCAATACCAGGGCGCTTTCTCCTACAATGAGCAGTTCTTC.